Below are 29 T cell receptor beta chains sequenced from a single sample in a study of PD-L1 blockade in urothelial cancer. Clones were read by immunoSEQ multiplex PCR, and TCRdb kept only the in-frame ones, dropping some. The table records some 110,000 clones, around 88% of them present only once. Specified time point: peripheral blood 6 weeks after treatment start. Sample: PBMCs, taken around atezolizumab (anti-PD-L1) treatment. The receptors shown here come from a man aged 55 to 70 with urothelial cancer.

This rearrangement joins TRBV6-5 to TRBJ2-2; TRBD2 agrees at 15 bases. The CDR3 is made up of 15 amino acids. Germline CDR1 reads MNHEY; CDR2 reads SVGAGI. V trimming: 2 bases; J trimming: 12 bases; junction bases outside the gene matches: 4. The CDR3 sequence: CASSYGTSGRLQLFF. The CDR3 nucleotides are TGTGCCAGCAGTTACGGGACTAGCGGGAGGTTGCAGCTGTTTTTT.

This rearrangement joins TRBV2 to TRBJ2-3; D is possibly TRBD2 (5 bases). Between the trimmed V and J ends, which lost 9 bases and 2 bases, there was a span of 15 bases. CDR1 SNHLY and CDR2 FYNNEI come from the germline V gene. The CDR3 spans 14 residues. In nucleotides, the CDR3 is TGTGCCAGGGAGAAGGACTCAAACACAGATACGCAGTATTTT. Amino acid sequence: CAREKDSNTDTQYF. Filled out from reference TRBV2 and TRBJ2-3, the complete variable domain reads EPEVTQTPSHQVTQMGQEVILRCVPISNHLYFYWYRQILGQKVEFLVSFYNNEISEKSEIFDDQFSVERPDGSNFTLKIRSTKLEDSAMYFCAREKDSNTDTQYFGPGTRLTVL.

This chain connects TRBV4-1 to TRBJ2-1, with TRBD2 matching over 9 bases. The CDR3 loop spans 15 amino acids. Germline V CDR1 and CDR2: MGHRA, YSYEKL. The V gene end was trimmed by 3 bases and the J gene end by 7 bases; junction bases not matched to a gene: 7. This chain's CDR3 is CASSQGRLAGNEQFF. For the CDR3, the DNA is TGCGCCAGCAGCCAGGGTCGGCTAGCGGGGAATGAGCAGTTCTTC.

The CDR3 region is CAIRQTGDGTYGYTF. The DNA of the CDR3 is TGTGCCATCAGACAGACAGGGGACGGAACCTATGGCTACACCTTC. V usage is TRBV10-3 and J usage is TRBJ1-2, with 8 nucleotides matching TRBD1. V shed 6 bases, J shed 4 bases, and the junction held 10 bases outside the gene matches. Germline-derived CDR1 and CDR2 are ENHRY and SYGVKD. The CDR3 covers 15 residues.

The chain joins TRBV9 to TRBJ2-5; D is unresolved. This CDR3 has 12 amino acids. V lost 2 bases, J lost 3 bases, and 5 bases lay in between. CDR1 is SGDLS and CDR2 is YYNGEE in the germline V gene. This CDR3 is CASSVNEETQYF. The CDR3 region has the DNA TGTGCCAGCAGCGTCAATGAAGAGACCCAGTACTTC. The full variable domain, completed using reference TRBV9 and TRBJ2-5, is DSGVTQTPKHLITATGQRVTLRCSPRSGDLSVYWYQQSLDQGLQFLIQYYNGEERAKGNILERFSAQQFPDLHSELNLSSLELGDSALYFCASSVNEETQYFGPGTRLLVL.

V usage is TRBV2 and J usage is TRBJ1-1, with TRBD1 matching 9 bases. The ends lost 5 bases at V and 5 bases at J; junction bases unmatched: 6. This CDR3 contains 14 residues. Germline V gene data show CDR1 as SNHLY and CDR2 as FYNNEI. This CDR3 reads CASSKQGAGTEAFF. The CDR3 DNA is TGTGCCAGCAGTAAACAGGGGGCCGGGACTGAAGCTTTCTTT.

The CDR3, as DNA: TGCAGCACACAGGACAGTGGTGGCACTGAAGCTTTCTTT. Translation gives CSTQDSGGTEAFF. The genes are TRBV29-1 and TRBJ1-1; tentatively, D is TRBD1 (6 bases). The CDR3 length is 13 residues. Germline CDR1 reads SQVTM; CDR2 reads ANQGSEA. Trimming removed 8 bases from V and 4 bases from J, with 17 bases in between.

This chain uses TRBV5-1 with TRBJ1-2; 8 positions agree with TRBD1. V shed 3 bases, J shed 4 bases, and the junction held 8 bases outside the gene matches. The germline gives CDR1 SGHRS, CDR2 YFSETQ. This CDR3 region has 15 residues. CDR3 bases: TGCGCCAGCAGCTCCGGACAGGGCGGATCCTATGGCTACACCTTC. As protein: CASSSGQGGSYGYTF.

The chain recombines TRBV6-6 with TRBJ1-5; TRBD1 agrees at 10 bases. The CDR3 is 15 amino acids. The junction had 7 bases not matched to a gene; V was cut back by 2 bases and J by 9 bases. CDR1 and CDR2 (germline): MNHNY, SVGAGI (reference sequence). In DNA, the CDR3 is TGTGCCAGCAGTTACAGTCGGGACAGGGGTGGGCCCCAGCATTTT. This codes for CASSYSRDRGGPQHF.

V usage is TRBV9 and J usage is TRBJ2-3; 10 bases match TRBD2. The germline CDR1 and CDR2 sequences are SGDLS and YYNGEE. Unmatched junction bases numbered 10, after V lost 2 bases and J lost 4 bases. The CDR3 is 17 amino acids. The DNA of the CDR3 is TGTGCCAGCAGCGTCAGGCCAGCGGGGGGGCAAGCAGATACGCAGTATTTT. Translated, it gives CASSVRPAGGQADTQYF.

This clone has just one count. In the same sample, other DNA sequences code for this CDR3. The rearrangement uses TRBV28 and TRBJ1-5; 11 positions agree with TRBD1. Trimming cost V 5 bases and J 2 bases; bases outside gene matches: 2. CDR3 length: 15 residues. CDR1 is MDHEN, CDR2 SYDVKM, per germline. The CDR3 DNA reads TGTGCCAGCAGTCTGGGACAGGGGGGCAATCAGCCCCAGCATTTT. Its protein product is CASSLGQGGNQPQHF.

A word on this clone: The junction does not match germline at one end; this may be a read error. V gene TRBV6-7 combines with J gene TRBJ2-1; 12 bases align to TRBD2. TRBV6-7 is treated as an ORF (open reading frame) with a function not yet certain. This CDR3 is built from 15 residues. CDR3 loop: CALSYLAGGRREEFF. Here the CDR3 DNA reads TGTGCCCTAAGCTACCTAGCGGGGGGGCGACGTGAGGAGTTCTTC.

The V and J genes are TRBV5-1 and TRBJ2-7; D possibly corresponds to TRBD1 (7 bases). The V end was cut by 6 bases, the J end by 1 base, with 20 bases between. CDR1 SGHRS and CDR2 YFSETQ come from the germline V gene. CDR3 length equals 16 residues. The CDR3: CASTAIVAGGSYEQYF. DNA for the CDR3: TGCGCCAGCACGGCCATAGTGGCAGGGGGGTCCTACGAGCAGTACTTC.

The gene calls are TRBV11-3 and TRBJ1-1, with D perhaps TRBD1 (6 bases). This CDR3 comprises 13 residues. Trimming removed 8 bases from V and 1 base from J, with 11 bases in between. In germline, CDR1 is SGHNT, CDR2 YENEEA. CDR3 DNA sequence: TGTGCCAGCGGCCAGACAGGGAACACTGAAGCTTTCTTT. Its translation: CASGQTGNTEAFF.

V usage is TRBV12-2 and J usage is TRBJ2-3; TRBD1, the table's D call, was not compared with the DNA. TRBV12-2 represents a pseudogene. The CDR3 is 14 amino acids. CDR3 amino acids: CASRLQDITDTQYF. CDR3 DNA: TGTGCAAGTCGCTTACAAGACATCACAGATACGCAGTATTTT.

The chain has TRBV6-1 and TRBJ1-5; TRBD1 agrees at 8 bases. Germline V lookup: CDR1 MNHNS, CDR2 SASEGT. The CDR3 is 15 amino acids. V was pared by 6 bases and J by 4 bases, with 8 bases of the junction left unmatched. CDR3 DNA sequence: TGTGCCAGCAGGATACAGGGGGTACGTAATCAGCCCCAGCATTTT. Translated, it gives CASRIQGVRNQPQHF.

The CDR3 sequence: CAWSPGQGSEKLFF. DNA for the CDR3: TGTGCCTGGAGTCCCGGACAGGGGAGTGAAAAACTGTTTTTT. The J gene is TRBJ1-4, the V gene TRBV30; 9 bases fit TRBD1. Germline V gene sequence: CDR1 GTSNPN, CDR2 SVGIG (reference sequence). The CDR3 spans 14 residues. Trimming at V came to 2 bases and at J to 7 bases, leaving 5 bases not matched to a gene.

The J gene is TRBJ1-1, the V gene TRBV7-9; the D is unclear. CDR1 SEHNR and CDR2 FQNEAQ come from the germline V gene (reference sequence). Trimming left V 5 bases short and J 4 bases short, with 20 bases between. The CDR3 is made up of 16 amino acids. The CDR3 sequence: CASSLNEIGEGTEAFF. The CDR3 DNA follows: TGTGCCAGCAGCCTAAATGAAATAGGTGAGGGCACTGAAGCTTTCTTT.

This chain links TRBV29-1 with TRBJ1-1; tentatively, D is TRBD1 (5 bases). V lost 7 bases and J lost 1, with 13 bases in between. CDR1 is SQVTM and CDR2 is ANQGSEA in the germline V gene. This CDR3 contains 13 residues. CDR3 nucleotide sequence: TGCAGCGCCCAGGGCCAGCCGAACACTGAAGCTTTCTTT. Residues: CSAQGQPNTEAFF.

This rearrangement joins TRBV28 to TRBJ2-3, with TRBD1 as a possible D gene (6 bases). Trimming removed 6 bases from V and 8 bases from J, with 12 bases in between. Germline V gene sequence: CDR1 MDHEN, CDR2 SYDVKM. CDR3 length: 12 amino acids. CDR3: CASRGGVATQYF. The CDR3 DNA follows: TGTGCCAGCAGAGGGGGTGTCGCTACGCAGTATTTT.

The chain is built from TRBV5-1 and TRBJ2-1; 7 nucleotides align to TRBD2. This CDR3 region has 15 residues. V lost 7 bases, J lost 4 bases, and 11 bases stayed unmatched. Germline CDR1 and CDR2: SGHRS and YFSETQ. The CDR3 sequence is CASHSGTTIYNEQFF. In nucleotides, the CDR3 is TGCGCCAGCCACTCCGGGACTACGATTTACAATGAGCAGTTCTTC.

The gene calls are TRBV9 and TRBJ2-7; D uncertain. Germline loops: CDR1 SGDLS, CDR2 YYNGEE. CDR3 size: 14 residues. V was trimmed by 7 bases and J by 6 bases, leaving 20 bases between them. The CDR3 DNA reads TGTGCCAGCGGCGACCAACTCATTTCTGGCGAGCAGTACTTC. This encodes CASGDQLISGEQYF.

On this clone itself: Sequence at one end of the junction differs from germline and may be a read error. The V call is TRBV7-7, the J call TRBJ2-5; TRBD2 agrees at 7 bases. The CDR3 is 13 residues long. The germline V gene encodes CDR1 SSHAT and CDR2 FNYEAQ (reference sequence). The CDR3 reads CASSPMREETQYF. Here the CDR3 DNA reads TGTGCTAGCAGCCCTATGCGGGAGGAGACCCAGTACTTC.

The V gene is TRBV4-1, the J gene TRBJ1-2, with D maybe TRBD1 (5 bases). The V and J ends lost 4 bases and 3 bases respectively, with 12 bases between them. Per germline, CDR1 MGHRA and CDR2 YSYEKL. This CDR3 spans 14 amino acids. The CDR3 reads CASSPQRGDYGYTF. CDR3 in DNA: TGCGCCAGCAGCCCACAAAGGGGTGACTATGGCTACACCTTC.

The gene calls are TRBV11-1 and TRBJ2-2; D not certain. V was cut by 2 bases and J by 0 bases, with 13 bases left in between. The CDR3 totals 17 residues. CDR1 is SGHAT and CDR2 is FQDESV in the germline V gene (reference sequence). The CDR3 is CASSLPPVAPNTGELFF. In DNA, the CDR3 is TGTGCCAGCAGCTTACCCCCAGTGGCTCCGAACACCGGGGAGCTGTTTTTT.

V and J are TRBV18 and TRBJ2-7, with 8 bases that match TRBD2. The CDR3 length is 15 residues. With V trimmed by 4 bases and J by 0 bases, 5 bases remained unmatched. Germline-derived CDR1 and CDR2 are KGHSH and LQKENI. The CDR3 bases are TGTGCCAGCTCACTTAGCGGGGTCAGCTCCTACGAGCAGTACTTC. This codes for CASSLSGVSSYEQYF. Drawing the rest from reference TRBV18 and TRBJ2-7, the complete variable domain is NAGVMQNPRHLVRRRGQEARLRCSPMKGHSHVYWYRQLPEEGLKFMVYLQKENIIDESGMPKERFSAEFPKEGPSILRIQQVVRGDSAAYFCASSLSGVSSYEQYFGPGTRLTVT.

CDR3 bases: TGTGCCAGCAGCTCCGGGACTGATTCCTACGAGCAGTACTTC. This codes for CASSSGTDSYEQYF. This chain links TRBV7-9 with TRBJ2-7; the D gene is possibly TRBD2 (6 bases). Trimming took off 4 bases at V and 1 base at J, with 11 bases between the two ends. This CDR3 region has 14 residues. The germline CDR1 and CDR2 sequences are SEHNR and FQNEAQ (reference sequence).

The J gene is TRBJ2-2, the V gene TRBV9; TRBD2 is a possible D gene (6 bases). The CDR3 length is 14 residues. Trimming shortened V by 0 bases and J by 7 bases, and 10 bases separated the two germline ends. Germline assignment: CDR1 SGDLS and CDR2 YYNGEE. CDR3 amino acids: CASSVAGGVGELFF. The CDR3 nucleotides read TGTGCCAGCAGCGTAGCGGGCGGGGTCGGGGAGCTGTTTTTT.

This clone was seen more than once but under ten times. V is TRBV19 and J is TRBJ1-2, with D possibly matching TRBD1 (5 bases). There are 13 residues in the CDR3. Trimming pared 5 bases from V and 2 bases from J, leaving 9 bases between. The germline V gene has CDR1 LNHDA and CDR2 SQIVND (reference sequence). The chain's CDR3 is CASSWGGNYGYTF. DNA of the CDR3: TGTGCCAGTAGTTGGGGGGGGAACTATGGCTACACCTTC.